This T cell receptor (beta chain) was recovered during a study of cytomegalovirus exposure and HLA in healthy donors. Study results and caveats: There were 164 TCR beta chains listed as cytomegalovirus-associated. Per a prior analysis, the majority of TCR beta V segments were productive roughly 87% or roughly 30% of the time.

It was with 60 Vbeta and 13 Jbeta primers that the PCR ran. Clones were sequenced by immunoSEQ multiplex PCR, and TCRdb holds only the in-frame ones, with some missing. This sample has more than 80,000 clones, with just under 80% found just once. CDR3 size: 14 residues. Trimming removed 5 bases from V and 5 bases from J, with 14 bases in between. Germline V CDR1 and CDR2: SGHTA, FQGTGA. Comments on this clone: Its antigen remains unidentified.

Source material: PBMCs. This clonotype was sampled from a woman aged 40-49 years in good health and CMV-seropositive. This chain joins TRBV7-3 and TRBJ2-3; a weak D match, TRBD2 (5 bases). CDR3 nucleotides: TGTGCCAGCAGCCAGGACTTCCTCGGAGATACGCAGTATTTT. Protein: CASSQDFLGDTQYF.